This TCR beta chain came from a study of blood T cell repertoires in COVID-19 (dated by TCRdb to 2020 to 2022). For the wider study: Samples from collaborators originated in the United States, Italy and Spain and spanned both the acute and convalescent phases of COVID-19. The prospective study material was composed of cDNA or gDNA derived from T cells, B-cell-depleted T cells, or PBMCs. The dataset comprised deeply sampled blood TCRbeta repertoires from subjects exposed to, actively infected with, or recovered from COVID-19. The repertoires were released in a freely available public database meant as a resource for research on the immune response to SARS-CoV-2. The samples were drawn from the first 160 participants of the ongoing ImmuneRACE study and from over a thousand subjects provided by 6 global collaborators. The sample metadata nearly always contained a de-identified subject ID, COVID-19 status, age in years and sex. Where available, HLA class I and class II types were obtained from metadata supplied by the sample provider rather than from assay-based typing.

The immunoSEQ Assay, a bias-controlled multiplex PCR, was used to amplify TCRbeta CDR3 regions from genomic DNA. In the source study's methods: The number of nucleated cells in each sample was estimated from the amplification of reference gene primers within the assay. To quantify the absolute abundance of each unique TCRbeta CDR3 rearrangement, sequence reads were collapsed and filtered. For each sample, productive Simpson clonality was calculated by taking the square root of Simpson's diversity index across productive rearrangements. The source is immuneACCESS, and TCRdb retained only in-frame sequences with V and J called. Part of the clones is not carried over; for the studies checked, unresolved V genes explain less than half of this, and the remainder is unexplained. For V, J and clone size, that table is used; D and trimming come from the DNA. This sample gives about 220,000 clones in total; more than 75% of them show up just once. Around 3% of the sample is held by the ten biggest clonotypes.

Including cysteine and phenylalanine, the CDR3 has 16 amino acids. Only the CDR3 DNA stays, 48 bases, in frame from base 1. Via the germline V gene (reference sequence), CDR1 is LNHDA and CDR2 SQIVND. The V end gives up 5 bases and the J end 5 bases, leaving 7 bases in the junction not matched to a gene. This clone appeared a single time. The target of this receptor is not known. No much larger clone exists at a distance of one base, and base qualities are not known. Samples from volunteer blood donors who had recovered from COVID-19 were contributed by a second Seattle source. Whole blood was collected in K2EDTA tubes by collaborating institutions according to the institutions' own protocols. Collaborator samples were shipped for TCRbeta analysis as frozen whole blood, isolated PBMCs, or DNA extracted from either sample type. Overall results and qualifications from the work: The quantity of clinical and demographic metadata differed by source and by participant and was supplied without curation.

The chain joins TRBV19 to TRBJ2-3; 13 bases in the middle match TRBD2. The sequenced material came from peripheral blood. The origin of this receptor is a man in his forties or fifties who had recovered from COVID-19. The sequenced DNA is TGTGCCAGTAGTGCTACTAGCGGGAGGGTGGTAGATACGCAGTATTTT. Translated, it reads CASSATSGRVVDTQYF.